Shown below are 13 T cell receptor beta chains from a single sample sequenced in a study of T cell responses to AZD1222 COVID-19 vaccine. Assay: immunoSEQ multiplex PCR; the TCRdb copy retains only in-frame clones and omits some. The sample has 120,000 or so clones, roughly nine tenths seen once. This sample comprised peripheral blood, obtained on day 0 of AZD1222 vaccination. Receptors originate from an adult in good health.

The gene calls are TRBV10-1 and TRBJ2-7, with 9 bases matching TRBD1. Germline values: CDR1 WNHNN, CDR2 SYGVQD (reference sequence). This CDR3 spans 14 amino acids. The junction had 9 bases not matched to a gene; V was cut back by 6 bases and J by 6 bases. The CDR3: CASSEGTGTGEQYF. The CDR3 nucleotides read TGCGCCAGCAGCGAAGGGACAGGGACGGGCGAGCAGTACTTC.

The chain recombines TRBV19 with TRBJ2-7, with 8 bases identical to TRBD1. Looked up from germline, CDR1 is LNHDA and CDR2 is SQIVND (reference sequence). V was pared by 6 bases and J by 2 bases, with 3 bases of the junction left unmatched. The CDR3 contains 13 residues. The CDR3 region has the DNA TGTGCCAGTAGGGACAGGGCGGCCTACGAGCAGTACTTC. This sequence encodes CASRDRAAYEQYF.

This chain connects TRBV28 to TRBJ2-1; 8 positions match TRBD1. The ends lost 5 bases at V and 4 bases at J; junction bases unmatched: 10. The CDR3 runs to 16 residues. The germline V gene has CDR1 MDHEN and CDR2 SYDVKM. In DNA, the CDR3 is TGTGCCAGCAGTCCGCCTCGCAGGGGGCGGTACAATGAGCAGTTCTTC. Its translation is CASSPPRRGRYNEQFF.

CDR3 nucleotide sequence: TGTGCCGGGAGCCTGACCCGTGACTATGGCTACACCTTC. It translates to CAGSLTRDYGYTF. The V and J genes are TRBV28 and TRBJ1-2; D remains ambiguous. The ends were cut back, 11 bases at V and 3 bases at J, with 16 bases in the middle. Per germline, CDR1 MDHEN and CDR2 SYDVKM. This CDR3 region has 13 residues.

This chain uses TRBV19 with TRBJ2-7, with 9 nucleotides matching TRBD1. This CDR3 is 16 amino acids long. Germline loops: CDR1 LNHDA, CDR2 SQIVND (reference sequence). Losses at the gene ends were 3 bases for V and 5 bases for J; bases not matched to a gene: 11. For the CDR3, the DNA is TGTGCCAGTAGTATGGGACCCCGGGACAGGGTGAACGAGCAGTACTTC. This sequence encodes CASSMGPRDRVNEQYF.

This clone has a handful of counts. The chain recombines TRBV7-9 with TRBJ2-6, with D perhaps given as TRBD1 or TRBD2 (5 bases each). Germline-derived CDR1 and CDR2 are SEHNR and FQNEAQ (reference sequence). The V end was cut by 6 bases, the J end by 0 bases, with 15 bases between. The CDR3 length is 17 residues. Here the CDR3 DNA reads TGTGCCAGCAGTCGGTGGGGGTTAAGCTCTGGGGCCAACGTCCTGACTTTC. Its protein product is CASSRWGLSSGANVLTF.

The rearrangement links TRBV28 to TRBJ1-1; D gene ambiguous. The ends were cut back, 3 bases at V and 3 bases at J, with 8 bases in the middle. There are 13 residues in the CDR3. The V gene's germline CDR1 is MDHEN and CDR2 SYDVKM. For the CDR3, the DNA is TGTGCCAGCAGTTTCCCCCCATACACTGAAGCTTTCTTT. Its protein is CASSFPPYTEAFF.

DNA for the CDR3: TGTGCCAGCAGTCGACCGCGGGGCTGGGACACCGGGGAGCTGTTTTTT. Translation: CASSRPRGWDTGELFF. The J gene is TRBJ2-2, the V gene TRBV27, with D maybe TRBD2 (6 bases). The CDR3 spans 16 residues. Trimming stripped 5 bases from V and 3 bases from J, with 16 bases between. Germline V gene lookup returns CDR1 MNHEY and CDR2 SMNVEV (reference sequence).

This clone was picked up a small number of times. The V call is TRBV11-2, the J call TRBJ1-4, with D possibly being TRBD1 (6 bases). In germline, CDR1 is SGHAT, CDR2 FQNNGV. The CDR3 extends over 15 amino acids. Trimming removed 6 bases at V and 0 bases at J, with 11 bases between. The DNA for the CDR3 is TGTGCCAGCAGTCGACAGGTTGCAACTAATGAAAAACTGTTTTTT. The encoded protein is CASSRQVATNEKLFF. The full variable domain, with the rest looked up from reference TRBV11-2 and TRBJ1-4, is EAGVAQSPRYKIIEKRQSVAFWCNPISGHATLYWYQQILGQGPKLLIQFQNNGVVDDSQLPKDRFSAERLKGVDSTLKIQPAKLEDSAVYLCASSRQVATNEKLFFGSGTQLSVL.

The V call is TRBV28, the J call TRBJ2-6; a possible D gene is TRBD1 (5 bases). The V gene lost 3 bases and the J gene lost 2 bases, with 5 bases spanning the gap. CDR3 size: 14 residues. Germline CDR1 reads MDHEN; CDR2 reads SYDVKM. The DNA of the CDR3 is TGTGCCAGCAGTTTCAGGGCTGGGGCCAACGTCCTGACTTTC. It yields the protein CASSFRAGANVLTF.

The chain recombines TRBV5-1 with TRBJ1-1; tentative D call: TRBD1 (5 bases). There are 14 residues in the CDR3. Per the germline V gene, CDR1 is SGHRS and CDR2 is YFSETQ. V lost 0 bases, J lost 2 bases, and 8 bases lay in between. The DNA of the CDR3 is TGCGCCAGCAGCTTGGTAGGGGTAAACACTGAAGCTTTCTTT. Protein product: CASSLVGVNTEAFF. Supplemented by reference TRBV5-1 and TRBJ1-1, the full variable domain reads KAGVTQTPRYLIKTRGQQVTLSCSPISGHRSVSWYQQTPGQGLQFLFEYFSETQRNKGNFPGRFSGRQFSNSRSEMNVSTLELGDSALYLCASSLVGVNTEAFFGQGTRLTVV.

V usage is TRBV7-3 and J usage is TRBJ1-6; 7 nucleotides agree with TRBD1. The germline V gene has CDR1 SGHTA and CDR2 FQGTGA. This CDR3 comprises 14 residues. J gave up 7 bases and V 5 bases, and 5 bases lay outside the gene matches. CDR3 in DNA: TGTGCCAGCAGCCGACAGGGACCAAATTCACCCCTCCACTTT. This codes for CASSRQGPNSPLHF.

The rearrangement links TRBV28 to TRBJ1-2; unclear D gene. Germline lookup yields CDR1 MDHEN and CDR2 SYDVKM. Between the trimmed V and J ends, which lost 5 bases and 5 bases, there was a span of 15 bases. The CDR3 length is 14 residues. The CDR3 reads CASSPGLNVYGYTF. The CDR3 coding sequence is TGTGCCAGCAGTCCCGGCCTGAATGTGTATGGCTACACCTTC.